Described below is a single TCR beta chain sequence and its context. Quantitative barcoded 5'-RACE was used to prepare TCR beta libraries. From the 5' RACE reads, TCRdb called clonotypes with MiXCR, one entry per CDR3 protein. The data hold some 290,000 distinct CDR3 sequences, with around 19% observed a single time. Trimming pared 2 bases from V and 2 bases from J, leaving 16 bases between. This CDR3 spans 17 amino acids. Germline V gene lookup returns CDR1 SGHVS and CDR2 FNYEAQ. The sample originates from a study of CD8 T cells in ankylosing spondylitis. The genes are TRBV7-6 and TRBJ2-1; tentatively, D is TRBD2 (7 bases). Sequenced: blood, either unsorted or a sorted T cell fraction (not recorded which). This TCR was recovered from a male donor with ankylosing spondylitis or in good health (not recorded which). The CDR3 region is CASSLNDGGAAYNEQFF. The DNA of the CDR3 is TGTGCCAGCAGCTTAAATGATGGGGGGGCCGCCTACAATGAGCAGTTCTTC.